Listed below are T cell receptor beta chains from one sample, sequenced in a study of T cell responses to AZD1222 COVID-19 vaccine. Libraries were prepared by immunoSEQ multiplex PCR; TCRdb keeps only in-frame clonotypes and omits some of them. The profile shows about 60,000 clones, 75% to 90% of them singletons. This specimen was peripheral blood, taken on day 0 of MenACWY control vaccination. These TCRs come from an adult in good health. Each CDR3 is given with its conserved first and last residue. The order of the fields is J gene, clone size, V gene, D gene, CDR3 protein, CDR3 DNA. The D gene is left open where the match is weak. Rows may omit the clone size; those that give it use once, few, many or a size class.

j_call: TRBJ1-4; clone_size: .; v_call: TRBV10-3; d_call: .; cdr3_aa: CAISDSATNEKLFF; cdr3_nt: TGTGCCATCAGCGACAGTGCAACTAATGAAAAACTGTTTTTT
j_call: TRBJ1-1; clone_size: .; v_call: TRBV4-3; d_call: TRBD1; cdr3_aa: CASSQEYRGPNTEAFF; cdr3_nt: TGCGCCAGCAGCCAAGAATACAGGGGCCCGAACACTGAAGCTTTCTTT
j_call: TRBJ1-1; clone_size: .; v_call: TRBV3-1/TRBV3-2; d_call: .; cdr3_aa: CASSQQVNTEAFF; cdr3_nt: TGTGCCAGCAGCCAGCAGGTGAACACTGAAGCTTTCTTT
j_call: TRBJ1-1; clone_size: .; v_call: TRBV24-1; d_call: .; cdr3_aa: CATSDLTGRRIWTEAFF; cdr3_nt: TGTGCCACCAGTGACCTCACGGGACGCAGGATATGGACTGAAGCTTTCTTT
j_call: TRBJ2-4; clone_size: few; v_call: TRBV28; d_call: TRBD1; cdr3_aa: CASSPGQGDINIQYF; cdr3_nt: TGTGCCAGCAGTCCGGGACAGGGGGACATAAACATTCAGTACTTC
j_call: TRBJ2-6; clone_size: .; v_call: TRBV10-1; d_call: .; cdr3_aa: CASRGNSGANVLTF; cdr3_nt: TGCGCCAGCCGGGGGAACTCTGGGGCCAACGTCCTGACTTTC
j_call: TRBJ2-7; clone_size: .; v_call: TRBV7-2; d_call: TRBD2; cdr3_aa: CASSLTSGTVEQYF; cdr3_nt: TGTGCCAGCAGCTTAACTAGCGGGACGGTCGAGCAGTACTTC
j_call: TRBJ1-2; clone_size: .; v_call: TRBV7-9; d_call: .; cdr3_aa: CASSRLGTRTPYGYTF; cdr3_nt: TGTGCCAGCAGCAGACTCGGGACACGGACACCCTATGGCTACACCTTC
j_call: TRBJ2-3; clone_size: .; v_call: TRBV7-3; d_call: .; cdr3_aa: CASSSQRVASTDTQYF; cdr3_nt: TGTGCCAGCAGCTCCCAGCGGGTCGCTAGCACAGATACGCAGTATTTT
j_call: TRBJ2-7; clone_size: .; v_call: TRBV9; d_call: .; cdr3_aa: CASSVGYAEQYF; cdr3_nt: TGTGCCAGCAGCGTAGGGTACGCCGAGCAGTACTTC
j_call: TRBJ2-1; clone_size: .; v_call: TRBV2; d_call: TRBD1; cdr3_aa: CASSSSDRGSDEQFF; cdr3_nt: TGTGCCAGCAGCTCCTCGGACAGGGGTTCCGATGAGCAGTTCTTC
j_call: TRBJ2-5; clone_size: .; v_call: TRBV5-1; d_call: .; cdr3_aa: CASSLDQETQYF; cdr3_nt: TGCGCCAGCAGCCTAGATCAAGAGACCCAGTACTTC
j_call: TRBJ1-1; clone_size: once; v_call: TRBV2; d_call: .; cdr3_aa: CASSEAFQNTEAFF; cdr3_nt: TGTGCCAGCAGTGAAGCGTTCCAGAACACTGAAGCTTTCTTT
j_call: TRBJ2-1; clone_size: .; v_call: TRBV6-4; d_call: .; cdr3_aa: CASSDSDRGLGEQFF; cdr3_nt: TGTGCCAGCAGTGACTCTGACCGCGGGCTAGGTGAGCAGTTCTTC
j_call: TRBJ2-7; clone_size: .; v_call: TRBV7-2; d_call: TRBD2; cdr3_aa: CASSLGTSGSFYEQYF; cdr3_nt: TGTGCCAGCAGCTTAGGGACTAGCGGGAGTTTCTACGAGCAGTACTTC
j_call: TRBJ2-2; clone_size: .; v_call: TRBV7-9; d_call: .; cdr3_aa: CASSLFAGNTGELFF; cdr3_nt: TGTGCCAGCAGCTTATTCGCAGGGAACACCGGGGAGCTGTTTTTT
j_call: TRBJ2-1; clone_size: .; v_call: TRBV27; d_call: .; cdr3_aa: CASSLGEGRAFYNEQFF; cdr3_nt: TGTGCCAGCAGTTTGGGGGAAGGCAGGGCCTTCTACAATGAGCAGTTCTTC
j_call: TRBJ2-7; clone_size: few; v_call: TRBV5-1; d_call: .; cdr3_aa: CASSLSSDYEQYF; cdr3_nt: TGCGCCAGCAGCTTGAGTAGTGACTACGAGCAGTACTTC
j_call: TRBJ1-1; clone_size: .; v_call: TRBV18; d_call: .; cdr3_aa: CASSPNSIPTSESHTEAFF; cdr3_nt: TGTGCCAGCTCACCCAACTCAATCCCGACGTCGGAGAGCCACACTGAAGCTTTCTTT
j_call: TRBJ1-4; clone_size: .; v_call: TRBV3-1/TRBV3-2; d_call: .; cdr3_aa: CASSQPGHLNEKLFF; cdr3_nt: TGTGCCAGCAGCCAACCGGGACACCTTAATGAAAAACTGTTTTTT
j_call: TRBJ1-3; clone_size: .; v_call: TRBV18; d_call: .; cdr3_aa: CASSDTSLFGNTIYF; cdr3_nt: TGTGCCAGCTCTGACACCAGTTTATTTGGAAACACCATATATTTT
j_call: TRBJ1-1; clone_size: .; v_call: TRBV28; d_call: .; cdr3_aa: CASSLVGAGLNTEAFF; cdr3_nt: TGTGCCAGCAGTTTAGTGGGCGCAGGCTTGAACACTGAAGCTTTCTTT
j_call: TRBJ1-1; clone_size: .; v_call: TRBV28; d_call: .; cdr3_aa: CASSGAGSTRATEAFF; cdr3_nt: TGTGCCAGCAGTGGGGCCGGTAGTACCCGAGCCACTGAAGCTTTCTTT
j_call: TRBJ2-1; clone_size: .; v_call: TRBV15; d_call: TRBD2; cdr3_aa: CATSRPTSGSIHEQFF; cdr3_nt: TGTGCCACCAGCAGGCCGACTAGCGGGAGCATCCATGAGCAGTTCTTC
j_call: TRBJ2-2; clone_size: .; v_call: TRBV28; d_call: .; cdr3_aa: CASSLGGEVLFF; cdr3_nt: TGTGCCAGCAGTTTGGGGGGCGAGGTGCTGTTTTTT
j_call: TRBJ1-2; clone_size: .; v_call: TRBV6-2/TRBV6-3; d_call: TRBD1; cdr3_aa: CASSRDSPNYGYTF; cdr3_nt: TGTGCCAGCAGCCGGGACAGCCCTAACTATGGCTACACCTTC
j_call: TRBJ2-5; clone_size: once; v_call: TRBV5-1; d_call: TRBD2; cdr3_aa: CASSWRGEETQYF; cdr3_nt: TGCGCCAGCAGCTGGCGGGGGGAAGAGACCCAGTACTTC
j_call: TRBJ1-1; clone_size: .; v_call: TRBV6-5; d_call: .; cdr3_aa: CASSYSAGGDTEAFF; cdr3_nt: TGTGCCAGCAGTTACTCTGCTGGGGGAGACACTGAAGCTTTCTTT
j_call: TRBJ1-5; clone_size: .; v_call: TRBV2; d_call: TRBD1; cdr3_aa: CASSAGGQVTAPQHF; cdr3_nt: TGTGCCAGCAGTGCAGGTGGACAGGTAACTGCGCCCCAGCATTTT
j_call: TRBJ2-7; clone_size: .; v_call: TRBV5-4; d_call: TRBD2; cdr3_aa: CASSTGTKYEQYF; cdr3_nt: TGTGCCAGCAGCACCGGGACTAAATACGAGCAGTACTTC
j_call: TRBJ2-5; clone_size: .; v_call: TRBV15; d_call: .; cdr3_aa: CATLGVGKTQYF; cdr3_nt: TGTGCCACCCTTGGGGTTGGAAAGACCCAGTACTTC
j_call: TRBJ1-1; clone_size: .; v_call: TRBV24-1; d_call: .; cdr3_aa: CATSDLLNTEAFF; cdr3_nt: TGTGCCACCAGTGATTTGCTGAACACTGAAGCTTTCTTT
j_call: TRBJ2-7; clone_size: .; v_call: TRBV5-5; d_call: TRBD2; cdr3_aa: CASSLNSGSAYEQYF; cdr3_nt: TGTGCCAGCAGCTTGAATAGCGGGAGTGCCTACGAGCAGTACTTC
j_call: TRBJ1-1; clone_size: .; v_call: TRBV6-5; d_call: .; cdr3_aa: CASSYGQGLNTEAFF; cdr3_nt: TGTGCCAGCAGTTACGGTCAGGGATTGAACACTGAAGCTTTCTTT
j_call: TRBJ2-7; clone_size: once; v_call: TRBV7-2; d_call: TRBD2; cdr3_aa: CASSLDGGGTSYEQYF; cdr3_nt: TGTGCCAGCAGCTTAGATGGCGGGGGTACCTCCTACGAGCAGTACTTC
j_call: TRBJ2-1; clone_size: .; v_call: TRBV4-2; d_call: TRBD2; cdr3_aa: CASSISGDNNEQFF; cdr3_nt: TGTGCCAGCAGCATTAGCGGGGATAACAATGAGCAGTTCTTC
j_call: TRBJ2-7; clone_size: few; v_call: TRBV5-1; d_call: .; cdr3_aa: CASSTTENYEQYF; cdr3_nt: TGCGCCAGCAGCACGACAGAGAACTACGAGCAGTACTTC
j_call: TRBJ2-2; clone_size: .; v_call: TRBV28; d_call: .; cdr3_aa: CASSSQGRKNRELFF; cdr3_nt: TGTGCCAGCAGTTCCCAAGGACGGAAGAACCGGGAGCTGTTTTTT
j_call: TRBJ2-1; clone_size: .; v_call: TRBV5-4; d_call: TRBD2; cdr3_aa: CASSFRLAGGREQFF; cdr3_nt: TGTGCCAGCAGCTTCAGGCTAGCGGGAGGGCGGGAGCAGTTCTTC
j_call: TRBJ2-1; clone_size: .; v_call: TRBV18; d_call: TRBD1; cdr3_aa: CASSRTGGLNEQFF; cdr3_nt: TGTGCCAGCTCAAGGACAGGGGGCCTAAATGAGCAGTTCTTC
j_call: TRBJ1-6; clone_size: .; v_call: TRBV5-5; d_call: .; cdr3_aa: CASTPTGGPSAGVNSPLHF; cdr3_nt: TGTGCCAGCACTCCAACGGGGGGCCCCTCCGCAGGGGTTAATTCACCCCTCCACTTT
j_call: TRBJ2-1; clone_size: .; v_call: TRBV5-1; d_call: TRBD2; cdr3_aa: CASSLVGSGIDEQFF; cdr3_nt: TGCGCCAGCAGCTTGGTAGGGAGCGGGATAGATGAGCAGTTCTTC
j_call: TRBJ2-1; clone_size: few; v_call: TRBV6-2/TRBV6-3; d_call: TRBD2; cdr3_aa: CASTPLGPSGSSDEQFF; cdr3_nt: TGTGCCAGCACCCCCCTAGGTCCTAGCGGGAGTAGCGATGAGCAGTTCTTC
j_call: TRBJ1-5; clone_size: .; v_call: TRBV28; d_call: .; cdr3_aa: CASSPPHQPQHF; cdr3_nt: TGTGCCAGCAGTCCGCCCCATCAGCCCCAGCATTTT
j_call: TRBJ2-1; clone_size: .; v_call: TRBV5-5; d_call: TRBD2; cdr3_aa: CASSFPPSSGRRDEQFF; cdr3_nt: TGTGCCAGCAGCTTTCCACCGAGTAGCGGGAGGAGGGATGAGCAGTTCTTC
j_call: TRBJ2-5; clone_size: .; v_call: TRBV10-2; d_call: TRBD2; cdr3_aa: CASNPTSGRRVETQYF; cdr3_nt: TGCGCCAGCAACCCGACTAGCGGGAGGCGTGTAGAGACCCAGTACTTC
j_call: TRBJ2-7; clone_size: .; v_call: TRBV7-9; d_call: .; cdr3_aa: CASSLGTAKSF; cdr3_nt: TGTGCCAGCAGCTTAGGGACAGCCAAGAGCTTC